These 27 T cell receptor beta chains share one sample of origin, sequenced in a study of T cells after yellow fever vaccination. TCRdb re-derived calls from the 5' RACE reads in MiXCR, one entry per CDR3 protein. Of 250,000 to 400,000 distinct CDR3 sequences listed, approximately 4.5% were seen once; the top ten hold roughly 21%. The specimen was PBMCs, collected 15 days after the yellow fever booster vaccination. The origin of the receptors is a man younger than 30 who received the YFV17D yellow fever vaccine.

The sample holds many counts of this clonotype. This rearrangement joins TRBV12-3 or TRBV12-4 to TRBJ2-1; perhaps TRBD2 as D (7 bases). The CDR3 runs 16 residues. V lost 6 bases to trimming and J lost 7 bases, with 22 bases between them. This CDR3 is CASSLEGGGTWNEQFF. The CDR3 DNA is TGTGCCAGCAGCCTTGAGGGGGGGGGCACGTGGAATGAGCAGTTCTTC.

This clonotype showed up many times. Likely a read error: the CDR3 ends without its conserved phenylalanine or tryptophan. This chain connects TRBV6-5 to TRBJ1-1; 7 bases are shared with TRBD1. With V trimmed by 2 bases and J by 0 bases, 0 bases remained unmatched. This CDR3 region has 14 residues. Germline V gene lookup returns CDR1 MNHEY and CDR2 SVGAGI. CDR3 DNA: TGTGCCAGCAGTTACGGACAGGTGAACACTGAAGCTTTCCTT. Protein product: CASSYGQVNTEAFL.

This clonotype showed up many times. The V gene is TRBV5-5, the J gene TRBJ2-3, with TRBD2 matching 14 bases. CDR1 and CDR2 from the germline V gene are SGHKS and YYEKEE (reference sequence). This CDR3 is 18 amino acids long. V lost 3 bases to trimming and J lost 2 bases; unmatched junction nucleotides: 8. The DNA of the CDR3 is TGTGCCAGCAGCTCCGGACTAGCGGGGGGACTCTTCACAGATACGCAGTATTTT. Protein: CASSSGLAGGLFTDTQYF.

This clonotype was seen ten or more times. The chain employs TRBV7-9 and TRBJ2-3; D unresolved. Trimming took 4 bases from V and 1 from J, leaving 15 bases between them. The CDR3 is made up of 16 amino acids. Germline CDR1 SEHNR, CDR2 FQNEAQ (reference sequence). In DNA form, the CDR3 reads TGTGCCAGCAGCTCCTACTCGGCCCCCGGCACAGATACGCAGTATTTT. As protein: CASSSYSAPGTDTQYF.

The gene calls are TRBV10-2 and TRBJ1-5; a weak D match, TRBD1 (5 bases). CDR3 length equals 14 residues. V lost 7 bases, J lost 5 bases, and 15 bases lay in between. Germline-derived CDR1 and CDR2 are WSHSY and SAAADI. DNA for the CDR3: TGCGCCAGCACGTCAGGCAGGGTGGATCAGCCCCAGCATTTT. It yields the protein CASTSGRVDQPQHF.

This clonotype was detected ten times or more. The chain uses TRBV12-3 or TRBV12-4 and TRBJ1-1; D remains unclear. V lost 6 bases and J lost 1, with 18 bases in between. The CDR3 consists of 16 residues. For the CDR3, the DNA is TGTGCCAGCAGACCCACCCGACAAGGGTCGAACACTGAAGCTTTCTTT. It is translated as CASRPTRQGSNTEAFF.

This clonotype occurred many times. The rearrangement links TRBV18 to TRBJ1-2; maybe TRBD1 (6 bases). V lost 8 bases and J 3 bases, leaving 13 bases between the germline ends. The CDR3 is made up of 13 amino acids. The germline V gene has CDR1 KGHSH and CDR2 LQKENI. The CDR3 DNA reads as TGTGCCAGCAGTTTACAGGGAGACTATGGCTACACCTTC. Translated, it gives CASSLQGDYGYTF.

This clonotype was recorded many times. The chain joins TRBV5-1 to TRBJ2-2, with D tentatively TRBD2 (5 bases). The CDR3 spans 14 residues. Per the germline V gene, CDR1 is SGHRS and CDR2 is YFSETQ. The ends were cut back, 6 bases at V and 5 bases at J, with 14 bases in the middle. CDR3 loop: CASIEGSGTGELFF. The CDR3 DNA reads TGCGCCAGCATCGAGGGCAGTGGGACCGGGGAGCTGTTTTTT.

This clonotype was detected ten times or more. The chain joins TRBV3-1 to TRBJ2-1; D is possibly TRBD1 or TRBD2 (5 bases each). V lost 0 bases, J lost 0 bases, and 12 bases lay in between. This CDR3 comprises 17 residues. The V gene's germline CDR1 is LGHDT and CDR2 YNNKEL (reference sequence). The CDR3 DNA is TGTGCCAGCAGCCAAGAGGGGACGGAGAGCTCCTACAATGAGCAGTTCTTC. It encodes CASSQEGTESSYNEQFF.

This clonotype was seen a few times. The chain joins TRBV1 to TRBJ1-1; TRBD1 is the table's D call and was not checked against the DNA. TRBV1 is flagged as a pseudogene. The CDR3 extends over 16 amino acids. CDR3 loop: CTSSGVKTGPDTEAFF. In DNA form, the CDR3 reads TGCACCAGCAGCGGGGTTAAGACAGGGCCTGACACTGAAGCTTTCTTT.

The CDR3 DNA is TGTGCCAGCTCATCCGCTACGGGGGGCACGAACACCGGGGAGCTGTTTTTT. Residues: CASSSATGGTNTGELFF. The chain recombines TRBV18 with TRBJ2-2, with D possibly being TRBD2 (7 bases). This CDR3 region has 17 residues. V lost 5 bases and J 0 bases, leaving 16 bases between the germline ends. The V gene's germline CDR1 is KGHSH and CDR2 LQKENI.

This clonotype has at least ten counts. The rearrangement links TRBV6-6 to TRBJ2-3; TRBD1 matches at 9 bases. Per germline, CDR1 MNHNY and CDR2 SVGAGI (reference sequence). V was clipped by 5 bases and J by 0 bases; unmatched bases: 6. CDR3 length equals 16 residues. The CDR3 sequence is CASSRAGTGSTDTQYF. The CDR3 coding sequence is TGTGCCAGCAGTCGCGCCGGGACAGGGAGCACAGATACGCAGTATTTT.

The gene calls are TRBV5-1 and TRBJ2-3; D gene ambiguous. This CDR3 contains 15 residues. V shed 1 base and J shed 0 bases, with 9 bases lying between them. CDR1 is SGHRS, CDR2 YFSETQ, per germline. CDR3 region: CASSLNTASTDTQYF. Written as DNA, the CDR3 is TGCGCCAGCAGCTTGAACACAGCTAGCACAGATACGCAGTATTTT.

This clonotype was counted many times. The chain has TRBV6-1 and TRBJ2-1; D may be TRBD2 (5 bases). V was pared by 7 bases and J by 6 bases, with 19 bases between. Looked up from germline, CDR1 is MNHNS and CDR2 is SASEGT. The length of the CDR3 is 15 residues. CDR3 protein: CASTQLVPGPNEQFF. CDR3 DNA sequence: TGTGCCAGCACCCAACTAGTGCCCGGACCCAATGAGCAGTTCTTC.

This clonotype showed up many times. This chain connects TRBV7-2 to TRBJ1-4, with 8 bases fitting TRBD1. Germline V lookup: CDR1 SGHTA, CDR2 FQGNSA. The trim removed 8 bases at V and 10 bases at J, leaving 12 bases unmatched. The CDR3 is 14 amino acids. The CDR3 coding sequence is TGTGCCAGCGGAGGGACAGGCCGGACGGGAAAACTGTTTTTT. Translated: CASGGTGRTGKLFF.

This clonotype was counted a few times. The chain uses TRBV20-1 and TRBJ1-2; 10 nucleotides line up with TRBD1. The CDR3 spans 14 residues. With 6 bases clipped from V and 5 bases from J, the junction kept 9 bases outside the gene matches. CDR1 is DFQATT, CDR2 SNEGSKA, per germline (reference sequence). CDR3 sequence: CSALRGQGIYGYTF. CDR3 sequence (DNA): TGCAGTGCGCTCCGGGGACAGGGGATATATGGCTACACCTTC.

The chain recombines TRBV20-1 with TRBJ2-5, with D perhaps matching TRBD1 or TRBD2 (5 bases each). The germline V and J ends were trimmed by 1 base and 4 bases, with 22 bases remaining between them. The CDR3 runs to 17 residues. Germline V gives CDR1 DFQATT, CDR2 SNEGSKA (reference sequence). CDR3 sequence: CSARGDLKNARPETQYF. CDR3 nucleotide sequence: TGCAGTGCTAGAGGGGACCTTAAGAACGCCCGGCCAGAGACCCAGTACTTC.

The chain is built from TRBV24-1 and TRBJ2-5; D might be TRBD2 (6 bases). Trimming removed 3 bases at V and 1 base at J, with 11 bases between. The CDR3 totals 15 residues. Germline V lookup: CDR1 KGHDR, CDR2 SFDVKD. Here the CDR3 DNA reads TGTGCCACCAGTGATCCGGGGGACGGCCAAGAGACCCAGTACTTC. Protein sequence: CATSDPGDGQETQYF.

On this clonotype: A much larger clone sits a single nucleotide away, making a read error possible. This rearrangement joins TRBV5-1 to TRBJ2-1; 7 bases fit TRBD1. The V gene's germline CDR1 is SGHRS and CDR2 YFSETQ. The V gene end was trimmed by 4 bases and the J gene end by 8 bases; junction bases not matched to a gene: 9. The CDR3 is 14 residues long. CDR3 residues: CASSPRDSDDEQFF. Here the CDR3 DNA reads TGCGCCAGCAGCCCCCGGGACAGCGACGATGAGCAGTTCTTC. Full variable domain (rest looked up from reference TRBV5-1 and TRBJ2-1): KAGVTQTPRYLIKTRGQQVTLSCSPISGHRSVSWYQQTPGQGLQFLFEYFSETQRNKGNFPGRFSGRQFSNSRSEMNVSTLELGDSALYLCASSPRDSDDEQFFGPGTRLTVL.

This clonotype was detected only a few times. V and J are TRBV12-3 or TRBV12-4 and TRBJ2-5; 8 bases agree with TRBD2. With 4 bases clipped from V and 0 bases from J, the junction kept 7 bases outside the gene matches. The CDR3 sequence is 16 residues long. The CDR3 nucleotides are TGTGCCAGCAGTTCCTACCCGGGGGGGTACCAAGAGACCCAGTACTTC. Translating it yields CASSSYPGGYQETQYF.

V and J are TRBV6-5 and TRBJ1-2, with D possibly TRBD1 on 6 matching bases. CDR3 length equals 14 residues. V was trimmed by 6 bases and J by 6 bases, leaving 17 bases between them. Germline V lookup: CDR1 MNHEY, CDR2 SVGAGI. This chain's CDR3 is CASRLSRGNDGYTF. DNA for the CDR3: TGTGCCAGCAGATTATCCAGGGGAAATGATGGCTACACCTTC.

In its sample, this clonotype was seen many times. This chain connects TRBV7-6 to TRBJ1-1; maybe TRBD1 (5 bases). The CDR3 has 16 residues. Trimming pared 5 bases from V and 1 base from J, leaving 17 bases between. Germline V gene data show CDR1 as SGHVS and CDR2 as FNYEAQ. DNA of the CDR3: TGTGCCAGCAGCAAATCCTCCGGGACGGAGAACACTGAAGCTTTCTTT. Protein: CASSKSSGTENTEAFF.

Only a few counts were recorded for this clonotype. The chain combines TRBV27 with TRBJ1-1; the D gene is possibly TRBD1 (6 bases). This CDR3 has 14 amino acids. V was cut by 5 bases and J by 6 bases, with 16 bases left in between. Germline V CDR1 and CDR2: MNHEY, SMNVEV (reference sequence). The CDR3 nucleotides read TGTGCCAGCAGTCGAACAGGGACTTACCCTGAAGCTTTCTTT. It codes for CASSRTGTYPEAFF.

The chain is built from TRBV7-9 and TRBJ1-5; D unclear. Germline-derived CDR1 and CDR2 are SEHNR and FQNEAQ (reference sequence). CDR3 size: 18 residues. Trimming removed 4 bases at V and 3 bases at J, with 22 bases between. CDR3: CASSYSEVGRELNQPQHF. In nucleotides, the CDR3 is TGTGCCAGCAGCTATAGTGAGGTTGGCCGGGAACTCAATCAGCCCCAGCATTTT.

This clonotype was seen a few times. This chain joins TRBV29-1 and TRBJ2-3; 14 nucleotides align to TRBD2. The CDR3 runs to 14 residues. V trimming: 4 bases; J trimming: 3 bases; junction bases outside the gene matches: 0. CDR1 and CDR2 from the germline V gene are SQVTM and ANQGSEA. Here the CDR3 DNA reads TGCAGCGTTGGGACTAGCGGGGGGACAGATACGCAGTATTTT. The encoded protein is CSVGTSGGTDTQYF.

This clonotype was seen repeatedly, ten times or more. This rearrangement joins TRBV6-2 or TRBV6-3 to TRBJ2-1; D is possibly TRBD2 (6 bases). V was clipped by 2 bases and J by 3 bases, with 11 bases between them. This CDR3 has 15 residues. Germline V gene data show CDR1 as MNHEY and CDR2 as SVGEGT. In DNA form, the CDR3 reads TGTGCCAGCAGTTACCCCCGACTAGACTACAATGAGCAGTTCTTC. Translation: CASSYPRLDYNEQFF.

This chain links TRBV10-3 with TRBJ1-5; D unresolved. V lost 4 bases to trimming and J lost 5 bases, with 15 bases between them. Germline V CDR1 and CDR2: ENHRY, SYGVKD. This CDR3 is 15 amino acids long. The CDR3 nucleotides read TGTGCCATCAGTGCCCACGGGGAGGGAGATCAGCCCCAGCATTTT. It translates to CAISAHGEGDQPQHF.